These 15 T cell receptor beta chains were sequenced from one sample in a study of T-cell reconstitution after alpha-beta-depleted transplantation in children. Researchers prepared the TCRbeta library using unique molecular identifiers, the study reports. TCRdb reanalysed the PCR reads using MiXCR and keeps one entry per CDR3 protein. The sample lists some 50,000 distinct CDR3 sequences, around 8.8% occurring once. Sequenced material: PBMCs, mostly from graft donor cells, taken 60 days after TCRalphabeta/CD19-depleted stem cell transplant. These receptors all stem from a male patient aged 2-10 years who had a stem cell transplant for chronic granulomatous disease, so the T cells may come from the graft donor.

The rearrangement links TRBV5-1 to TRBJ2-7; 16 bases map to TRBD2. The ends lost 4 bases at V and 3 bases at J; junction bases unmatched: 4. Germline V gives CDR1 SGHRS, CDR2 YFSETQ. This CDR3 is built from 16 residues. In nucleotides, the CDR3 is TGCGCCAGCAGCAAGGGACTAGCGGGAGGGCTCTACGAGCAGTACTTC. Translation: CASSKGLAGGLYEQYF.

This clonotype was recorded at least ten times. The J gene is TRBJ2-7, the V gene TRBV20-1; 12 bases line up with TRBD2. Trimming cost V 5 bases and J 5 bases; bases outside gene matches: 7. The CDR3 has 14 residues. Looked up from germline, CDR1 is DFQATT and CDR2 is SNEGSKA (reference sequence). CDR3 residues: CSALTSGRADEQYF. The CDR3 DNA follows: TGCAGTGCTTTGACTAGCGGGAGAGCGGACGAGCAGTACTTC.

The rearrangement links TRBV5-1 to TRBJ2-3; TRBD1 might be the D (5 bases). V was cut by 0 bases and J by 0 bases, with 8 bases left in between. The germline gives CDR1 SGHRS, CDR2 YFSETQ. This CDR3 is built from 15 residues. The CDR3 protein is CASSLDGASTDTQYF. For the CDR3, the DNA is TGCGCCAGCAGCTTGGATGGGGCTAGCACAGATACGCAGTATTTT.

To note about this clonotype: A much bigger clone sits one base away, suggesting this may be a read error. This chain uses TRBV21-1 with TRBJ1-1; whether TRBD1, the table's D call, matches the DNA was not checked. TRBV21-1 is a documented pseudogene. The CDR3 extends over 15 amino acids. The DNA of the CDR3 is TGTGCCAGCATTACTTCAGGGGGCTGGGACCCTGAAGCTTTCTTT. It is translated as CASITSGGWDPEAFF.

The genes are TRBV27 and TRBJ1-1; TRBD1 agrees at 10 bases. Germline V gives CDR1 MNHEY, CDR2 SMNVEV (reference sequence). J gave up 5 bases and V 7 bases, and 4 bases lay outside the gene matches. The CDR3 loop spans 13 amino acids. CDR3 sequence reads: CASTADRGTEAFF. The DNA of the CDR3 is TGTGCCAGCACCGCGGACAGGGGGACTGAAGCTTTCTTT.

The chain links TRBV6-2 or TRBV6-3 to TRBJ2-2, with a tentative D call TRBD1 (5 bases). Between the trimmed V and J ends, which lost 2 bases and 0 bases, there was a span of 16 bases. CDR1 and CDR2 (germline): MNHEY, SVGEGT. The CDR3 totals 18 residues. The CDR3 loop reads CASSYGRFDRANTGELFF. In nucleotides, the CDR3 is TGTGCCAGCAGTTACGGGCGGTTTGACAGAGCGAACACCGGGGAGCTGTTTTTT.

This clonotype was seen ten or more times. This chain links TRBV7-2 with TRBJ2-3; D uncertain. This CDR3 is 14 amino acids long. Germline V gene data show CDR1 as SGHTA and CDR2 as FQGNSA. V dropped 3 bases and J dropped 5 bases, with 12 bases sitting between them. Here the CDR3 reads CASSLLDVRDTQYF. In DNA form, the CDR3 reads TGTGCCAGCAGCTTGCTAGATGTGAGAGATACGCAGTATTTT.

This clonotype is medium-sized by share. The chain links TRBV2 to TRBJ2-3; D remains ambiguous. Trimming stripped 3 bases from V and 0 bases from J, with 10 bases between. The CDR3 has 15 residues. Germline V lookup: CDR1 SNHLY, CDR2 FYNNEI. Written as DNA, the CDR3 is TGTGCCAGCAGTGAGGACCCAGGAAGCACAGATACGCAGTATTTT. Encoded protein: CASSEDPGSTDTQYF.

This clonotype was counted at least ten times. The V call is TRBV18, the J call TRBJ2-3; TRBD2 matches at 7 bases. Losses at the gene ends were 3 bases for V and 6 bases for J; bases not matched to a gene: 9. The CDR3 has 15 amino acids. The germline V gene has CDR1 KGHSH and CDR2 LQKENI. DNA for the CDR3: TGTGCCAGCTCACCCGTGGGAGGGGAAGGTGATACGCAGTATTTT. As protein: CASSPVGGEGDTQYF.

Many counts were recorded for this clonotype. The chain is built from TRBV20-1 and TRBJ2-1; weak D call: TRBD2 (6 bases). CDR3 length: 15 residues. V lost 3 bases to trimming and J lost 5 bases, with 17 bases between them. CDR1 is DFQATT and CDR2 is SNEGSKA in the germline V gene (reference sequence). For the CDR3, the DNA is TGCAGTGCTAGCGGGGGATCCCCCTTGGACAATGAGCAGTTCTTC. It codes for CSASGGSPLDNEQFF.

This clonotype was seen at least ten times. J is TRBJ2-1 and V is TRBV20-1; possible D gene TRBD2, 6 bases. The CDR3 is made up of 15 amino acids. The V end was cut by 3 bases, the J end by 2 bases, with 14 bases between. Germline V gene lookup returns CDR1 DFQATT and CDR2 SNEGSKA (reference sequence). For the CDR3, the DNA is TGCAGTGCTAGGAGTAGCGGAGGCACCTACAATGAGCAGTTCTTC. Its protein product is CSARSSGGTYNEQFF.

This clonotype was observed many times. The V call is TRBV29-1, the J call TRBJ2-7; 8 positions agree with TRBD1. V shed 8 bases and J 4 bases; nucleotides not matched to a gene: 10. The CDR3 is 13 residues long. Germline values: CDR1 SQVTM, CDR2 ANQGSEA. The CDR3 here is CSIWGQGAYEQYF. CDR3 coding DNA: TGCAGCATATGGGGGCAGGGGGCGTACGAGCAGTACTTC.

This clonotype was seen at least ten times. The V and J genes are TRBV3-1 and TRBJ1-1; 12 bases align to TRBD1. This CDR3 comprises 13 residues. Unmatched junction bases numbered 4, after V lost 4 bases and J lost 10 bases. The germline gives CDR1 LGHDT, CDR2 YNNKEL (reference sequence). CDR3 residues: CASSRGQGAGAFF. The CDR3 region has the DNA TGTGCCAGCAGCCGGGGACAGGGGGCGGGAGCTTTCTTT.

This clonotype appeared many times. The chain joins TRBV3-1 to TRBJ2-1; no reliable D call. V was pared by 2 bases and J by 7 bases, with 3 bases between. Germline V gene sequence: CDR1 LGHDT, CDR2 YNNKEL (reference sequence). This CDR3 is built from 11 residues. In DNA, the CDR3 is TGTGCCAGCAGCCAACGGAATGAGCAGTTCTTC. This sequence encodes CASSQRNEQFF.

At least ten counts were recorded for this clonotype. The rearrangement links TRBV4-2 to TRBJ2-3; 10 bases line up with TRBD2. The trim removed 0 bases at V and 4 bases at J, leaving 19 bases unmatched. The CDR3 totals 21 residues. Germline V gene sequence: CDR1 LGHNA, CDR2 YNFKEQ. CDR3 coding DNA: TGTGCCAGCAGCCAAGAGTACAGAGGACTAGCGGCCTCCCGGCTAGCAGATACGCAGTATTTT. Translated, it gives CASSQEYRGLAASRLADTQYF.